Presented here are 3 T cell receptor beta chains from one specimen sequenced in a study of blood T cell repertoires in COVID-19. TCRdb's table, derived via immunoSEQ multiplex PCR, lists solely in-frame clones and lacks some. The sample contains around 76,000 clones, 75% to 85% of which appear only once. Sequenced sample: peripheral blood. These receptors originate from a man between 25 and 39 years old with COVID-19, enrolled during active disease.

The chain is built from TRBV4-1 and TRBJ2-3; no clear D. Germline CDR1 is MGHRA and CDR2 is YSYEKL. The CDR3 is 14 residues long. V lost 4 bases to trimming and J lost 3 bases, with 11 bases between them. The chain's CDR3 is CASSPVQYTDTQYF. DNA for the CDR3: TGCGCCAGCAGCCCCGTCCAGTATACAGATACGCAGTATTTT.

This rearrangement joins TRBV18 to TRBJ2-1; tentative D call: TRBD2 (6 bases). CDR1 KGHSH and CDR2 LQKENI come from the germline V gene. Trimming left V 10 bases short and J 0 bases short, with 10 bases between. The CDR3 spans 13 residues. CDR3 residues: CATREASYNEQFF. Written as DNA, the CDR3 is TGTGCCACTAGGGAGGCCTCCTACAATGAGCAGTTCTTC.

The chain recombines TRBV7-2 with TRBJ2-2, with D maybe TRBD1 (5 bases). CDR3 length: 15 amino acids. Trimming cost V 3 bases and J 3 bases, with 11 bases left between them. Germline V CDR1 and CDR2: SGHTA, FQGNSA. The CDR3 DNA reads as TGTGCCAGCAGCTTCAAGGGGTCGGACACCGGGGAGCTGTTTTTT. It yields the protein CASSFKGSDTGELFF.